This T cell receptor beta chain is drawn from a study of T cells after yellow fever vaccination (dated by TCRdb to 2018 to 2020). The study in broad terms: Libraries from fractions with low cell numbers were prepared with the SMART-Seq v4 Ultra Low Input RNA kit. To follow T-cell clones before and after both primary and booster YFV17D yellow fever vaccination, bulk TCR alpha and beta repertoires underwent longitudinal sequencing. Two healthy male donors, one aged 18 to 29 and one aged 30 to 40 years, were included in the cohort. Blood was drawn at multiple timepoints before and after primary and secondary immunization, with bulk PBMC replicates and cell subsets isolated.

The germline V gene sets CDR1 to ENHRY and CDR2 to SYGVKD. Its CDR3 holds 13 amino acids, cysteine through phenylalanine. Of all the DNA, just the CDR3 is kept, 39 bases in frame from base 1. For this chain, trimming is 6 bases at the V end and 5 bases at the J end, and the number of junction bases without a gene match is 4. This clonotype was recorded at least ten times. Its specific antigen is unknown. Qualities for individual bases were not recorded, and no much larger clone is one base off. TCR cDNA was made using 5'RACE template switching, a step that added a universal primer site and unique molecular identifiers. Priming of cDNA synthesis was performed from both the TCR alpha and TCR beta constant segments. Two PCR steps were used to amplify libraries, with sample barcodes and sequencing adapters being added in the second step. Sequencing of libraries was done on Illumina HiSeq 2500 (2x100 bp) or NovaSeq (2x150 bp). The authors' pipeline ran thus. MIGEC was used to demultiplex reads and collapse the reads into UMI consensus sequences, and MiXCR was used for V(D)J alignment. Vaccine-responding clonotypes were identified with edgeR using replicate PBMC samples, with FDR below 0.01 and a log2 fold change above 5 up to day 15 being required. Each bulk clonotype received a CD4 or CD8 identity based on whether the sequenced CD4 or CD8 repertoire contained that clonotype at higher abundance. TCRdb reran the public reads through fastp at Q25 and MiXCR, keeping productive beta chains. Each record represents a unique CDR3 protein, reported with the most common genes and DNA among its rows. The V and J calls were determined by TCRdb, not by the authors. Across this sample there are 95,000 to 150,000 distinct CDR3 sequences, with nearly 7.5% seen only once. The ten largest clones add up to around 2.3% of the sample.

Broader findings and caveats from the paper: Because only two donors were included in the study, the extent to which the findings can be generalized is limited. Because abundant contaminating clonotypes from the bulk population could be contained in FACS-sorted repertoires, computational filtering was required. The secondary T-cell response was found to be weaker but faster than the primary response, with a peak reached on day 5 rather than on day 15. After the booster, most clones that had expanded after primary vaccination were detected again (roughly 95% of CD4 and around nine tenths of CD8), suggesting broad maintenance of memory. A small share of clonotypes occurred in both CD4 and CD8 compartments, likely arising from convergent recombination.

The treatment or condition label, as the study defines it: live attenuated yellow fever vaccine strain. A standard Ficoll-Paque protocol was used to isolate PBMCs from peripheral blood. Dynabeads CD4 and CD8 positive selection kits were used to isolate CD4 and CD8 T-cell fractions. TriZol was used to extract RNA from bulk PBMCs, CD4 and CD8 fractions, and dextramer-positive and dextramer-negative fractions. The sample in question was CD4+ T cells sorted from PBMCs, obtained around 10 days after the first yellow fever vaccination. The chain is encoded by TRBV10-3 joined to TRBJ2-7, and 10 junction bases match TRBD2. The clonotype comes from a man between 18 and 35 years old who received the YFV17D yellow fever vaccine. The sequence in DNA is TGTGCCATCAGCGCTAGCGGGGGCGACGAGCAGTACTTC. Translated, it reads CAISASGGDEQYF.